The TCR beta chain described here comes from a study of blood T cell repertoires in COVID-19. About the research overall: The analysed material was cDNA or gDNA that came from T cells, B-cell-depleted T cells, or PBMCs.

Per the original data handling: It was from reference gene primer amplification that nucleated cell counts were estimated. Libraries were prepared by immunoSEQ multiplex PCR; TCRdb keeps only in-frame clonotypes and omits some of them. The DNA gave D and trimming, while V, J and clone size come from that table. The sample holds 31,000 or so clones; roughly 90% are singletons and the top ten take 24%. Trimming pared 0 bases from V and 0 bases from J, leaving 9 bases between. The CDR3 is made up of 15 amino acids. Germline V gene data show CDR1 as SGDLS and CDR2 as YYNGEE. The chain recombines TRBV9 with TRBJ1-2; tentative D call: TRBD1 (6 bases). Sequenced input: peripheral blood. The TCR sequence derives from a human donor with active COVID-19. The donor label of this sample is uncertain. The CDR3 reads CASSVDPGANYGYTF. In nucleotides, the CDR3 is TGTGCCAGCAGCGTAGACCCAGGGGCTAACTATGGCTACACCTTC.